Presented here are 19 T cell receptor beta chains from one specimen sequenced in a study of blood T cell repertoires in COVID-19. Clones were read by immunoSEQ multiplex PCR, and TCRdb kept only the in-frame ones, dropping some. The table lists 62,000 or so clones, nearly 90% of them singletons. Sequenced: peripheral blood. These TCRs come from a man aged 45-65 years with active COVID-19.

The chain couples TRBV19 to TRBJ1-6; possible D gene TRBD1, 5 bases. The germline V gene has CDR1 LNHDA and CDR2 SQIVND (reference sequence). Trimming stripped 8 bases from V and 7 bases from J, with 12 bases between. This CDR3 has 13 amino acids. This chain's CDR3 is CASAGQLNSPLHF. For the CDR3, the DNA is TGTGCCAGTGCGGGGCAGCTCAATTCACCCCTCCACTTT.

V gene TRBV6-2 or TRBV6-3 combines with J gene TRBJ2-2; 9 nucleotides align to TRBD2. This CDR3 is built from 16 residues. With 2 bases clipped from V and 3 bases from J, the junction kept 4 bases outside the gene matches. Germline V gene data show CDR1 as MNHEY and CDR2 as SVGEGT. CDR3 sequence reads: CASSYGLAGYTGELFF. For the CDR3, the DNA is TGTGCCAGCAGTTACGGGCTAGCGGGGTACACCGGGGAGCTGTTTTTT.

The chain uses TRBV7-9 and TRBJ2-7; D uncertain. Germline CDR1 reads SEHNR; CDR2 reads FQNEAQ (reference sequence). The CDR3 has 12 amino acids. Trimming stripped 2 bases from V and 3 bases from J, with 5 bases between. The CDR3 protein is CASSLFGYEQYF. Written as DNA, the CDR3 is TGTGCCAGCAGCTTATTCGGCTACGAGCAGTACTTC.

The V and J genes are TRBV15 and TRBJ1-2, with D hard to call. The CDR3 covers 14 residues. Trimming pared 0 bases from V and 5 bases from J, leaving 10 bases between. CDR1 LNHNV and CDR2 YYDKDF come from the germline V gene (reference sequence). The CDR3 sequence is CATSREWGGYGYTF. In DNA, the CDR3 is TGTGCCACCAGCAGAGAATGGGGAGGTTATGGCTACACCTTC.

The CDR3 DNA sequence: TGTGCCAGCAGCTTTTTAGGGGCCGGGGAGCTGTTTTTT. Encoded protein: CASSFLGAGELFF. The chain employs TRBV11-3 and TRBJ2-2, with D perhaps TRBD1 (5 bases). The germline V gene encodes CDR1 SGHNT and CDR2 YENEEA. V was clipped by 3 bases and J by 6 bases, with 8 bases between them. The CDR3 is 13 amino acids.

CDR3 coding DNA: TGTGCCGCGTCGGACCTTTGGAGGGAAAAACTGTTTTTT. Residues: CAASDLWREKLFF. The chain combines TRBV6-5 with TRBJ1-4; no definite D call. Trimming took off 11 bases at V and 8 bases at J, with 18 bases between the two ends. The CDR3 is made up of 13 amino acids. CDR1 and CDR2 (germline): MNHEY, SVGAGI.

The chain uses TRBV7-8 and TRBJ2-7; 8 positions match TRBD1. Germline V gene data show CDR1 as SGHVS and CDR2 as FQNEAQ. V gave up 3 bases and J gave up 2 bases; unmatched junction bases: 6. The CDR3 length is 15 residues. CDR3 protein: CASSLGQVTAYEQYF. CDR3 sequence (DNA): TGTGCCAGCAGCTTGGGACAGGTGACCGCCTACGAGCAGTACTTC.

The genes are TRBV14 and TRBJ2-5; weak D call: TRBD2 (5 bases). Trimming took off 4 bases at V and 7 bases at J, with 16 bases between the two ends. The CDR3 has 14 amino acids. Germline CDR1 and CDR2: SGHDN and FVKESK. The CDR3 here is CASSLLAPRGTQYF. The CDR3 DNA follows: TGTGCCAGCAGCCTCCTGGCCCCACGGGGGACCCAGTACTTC.

The V and J genes are TRBV7-2 and TRBJ1-1; D unclear. Per germline, CDR1 SGHTA and CDR2 FQGNSA. V was cut by 1 base and J by 11 bases, with 20 bases left in between. The CDR3 covers 15 residues. The CDR3: CASSLGSLGKGDAFF. The CDR3 nucleotides read TGTGCCAGCAGCTTAGGGTCACTAGGGAAGGGAGATGCTTTCTTT.

This chain uses TRBV30 with TRBJ1-4; no firm D call. V was shortened by 3 bases and J by 7 bases, with 12 bases between the two germline ends. This CDR3 spans 13 amino acids. CDR1 and CDR2 from the germline V gene are GTSNPN and SVGIG (reference sequence). The CDR3 DNA is TGTGCCTGGAGGAGAAATGAGGGTGAAAAACTGTTTTTT. It is translated as CAWRRNEGEKLFF.

The chain has TRBV2 and TRBJ1-5; tentative D call: TRBD1 (5 bases). In germline, CDR1 is SNHLY, CDR2 FYNNEI. CDR3 size: 15 residues. V lost 2 bases, J lost 9 bases, and 17 bases lay in between. The CDR3 nucleotides read TGTGCCAGCAGTGAAACGGGGGGTCTGGGGCTGCCCCAGCATTTT. This sequence encodes CASSETGGLGLPQHF.

The V and J genes are TRBV9 and TRBJ2-3; possible D gene TRBD2, 6 bases. Germline lookup yields CDR1 SGDLS and CDR2 YYNGEE. CDR3 size: 15 residues. V was trimmed by 0 bases and J by 2 bases, leaving 10 bases between them. The chain's CDR3 is CASSVAGVLTDTQYF. In nucleotides, the CDR3 is TGTGCCAGCAGCGTAGCGGGGGTCCTCACAGATACGCAGTATTTT. The full variable domain, completed using reference TRBV9 and TRBJ2-3, is DSGVTQTPKHLITATGQRVTLRCSPRSGDLSVYWYQQSLDQGLQFLIQYYNGEERAKGNILERFSAQQFPDLHSELNLSSLELGDSALYFCASSVAGVLTDTQYFGPGTRLTVL.

The chain recombines TRBV4-3 with TRBJ1-3, with a weak D call TRBD1 (6 bases). The CDR3 length is 17 residues. CDR1 and CDR2 (germline): LGHNA, YSLEER. V gave up 0 bases and J gave up 0 bases, with 12 bases separating them. CDR3 sequence: CASSQDTGHLSGNTIYF. The CDR3 DNA reads TGCGCCAGCAGCCAAGATACGGGACACCTCTCTGGAAACACCATATATTTT.

This rearrangement joins TRBV5-4 to TRBJ2-1, with 15 bases identical to TRBD2. V gave up 3 bases and J gave up 9 bases; unmatched junction bases: 7. CDR3 length: 16 residues. CDR1 is SGHNT and CDR2 is YYREEE in the germline V gene (reference sequence). The CDR3 protein is CASSSRTSGGAGEQFF. DNA for the CDR3: TGTGCCAGCAGCTCCCGGACTAGCGGGGGGGCTGGTGAGCAGTTCTTC.

The gene calls are TRBV14 and TRBJ2-7; 7 bases line up with TRBD1. CDR3 size: 16 residues. V was clipped by 0 bases and J by 3 bases; unmatched bases: 8. From germline, CDR1 is SGHDN and CDR2 FVKESK. CDR3 region: CASSQDRFNRGYEQYF. The CDR3 region has the DNA TGTGCCAGCAGCCAAGATAGGTTTAACAGGGGCTACGAGCAGTACTTC.

The gene calls are TRBV5-4 and TRBJ1-6; 8 bases agree with TRBD1. The CDR3 is 15 amino acids. Looked up from germline, CDR1 is SGHNT and CDR2 is YYREEE (reference sequence). V lost 4 bases, J lost 7 bases, and 7 bases stayed unmatched. CDR3 amino acids: CASSAQQGDNSPLHF. The CDR3 region has the DNA TGTGCCAGCAGCGCTCAACAGGGGGACAATTCACCCCTCCACTTT.

CDR3 residues: CASSPRGPDTQYF. The CDR3 coding sequence is TGTGCCAGCAGTCCCAGGGGGCCAGATACGCAGTATTTT. The chain recombines TRBV7-9 with TRBJ2-3, with 8 positions matching TRBD1. Germline CDR1 SEHNR, CDR2 FQNEAQ (reference sequence). V gave up 6 bases and J gave up 4 bases; unmatched junction bases: 3. This CDR3 has 13 residues.

This clone occurred once. The chain recombines TRBV5-1 with TRBJ2-5, with D possibly matching TRBD2 (6 bases). CDR3 length equals 15 residues. CDR1 and CDR2 (germline): SGHRS, YFSETQ. The V gene lost 3 bases and the J gene lost 0 bases, with 12 bases spanning the gap. The CDR3 sequence is CASSSGLGDQETQYF. The CDR3 bases are TGCGCCAGCAGCTCGGGACTGGGAGACCAAGAGACCCAGTACTTC.

This chain joins TRBV4-1 and TRBJ1-3, with 7 bases that match TRBD1. CDR1 and CDR2 (germline): MGHRA, YSYEKL. The CDR3 length is 16 residues. With V trimmed by 3 bases and J by 4 bases, 9 bases remained unmatched. In nucleotides, the CDR3 is TGCGCCAGCAGCCAGCCCCGGGGACAGCGAGGAAACACCATATATTTT. Translated: CASSQPRGQRGNTIYF.